The 7 T cell receptor beta chains reported below all come from one sample, sequenced in a study of shared T cell receptors in the human thymus. Clones were read by immunoSEQ multiplex PCR, and TCRdb kept only the in-frame ones, dropping some. Of 600,000 or so clones in the sample, around 87% were seen once. This same sample was also taken into another study, of human thymus T cells.

Sequencing was done on a sample of thymocytes. These receptors all stem from a boy under three years old with a congenital heart defect.

The V and J genes are TRBV27 and TRBJ2-1, with 9 bases matching TRBD2. The trim removed 6 bases at V and 0 bases at J, leaving 15 bases unmatched. The CDR3 spans 19 residues. Per germline, CDR1 MNHEY and CDR2 SMNVEV (reference sequence). This chain's CDR3 is CASRPGRLAGRSSYNEQFF. The CDR3 bases are TGTGCCAGCAGGCCGGGGCGGCTAGCGGGAAGGAGCTCCTACAATGAGCAGTTCTTC.

Turning to this clone: This CDR3 is also generated by other DNA sequences in the sample. V gene TRBV6-5 combines with J gene TRBJ2-7, with D perhaps matching TRBD1 (6 bases). The V gene's germline CDR1 is MNHEY and CDR2 SVGAGI. The germline V and J ends were trimmed by 6 bases and 4 bases, with 10 bases remaining between them. CDR3 length equals 12 residues. The CDR3 protein is CASRNRVYEQYF. The CDR3 coding sequence is TGTGCCAGCAGAAACAGGGTTTACGAGCAGTACTTC.

V gene TRBV14 combines with J gene TRBJ2-7; 12 bases match TRBD1. CDR3 length: 15 residues. V lost 4 bases and J lost 6; bases outside the gene matches: 7. CDR1 and CDR2 from the germline V gene are SGHDN and FVKESK. CDR3 nucleotide sequence: TGTGCCAGCAGCCCCGGGACAGGGGGCAAATCCGAGCAGTACTTC. As protein: CASSPGTGGKSEQYF.

The CDR3 region is CAWISQGRETQYF. DNA of the CDR3: TGTGCCTGGATTTCACAGGGGAGGGAGACCCAGTACTTC. The rearrangement joins TRBV30 to TRBJ2-5; weak D call: TRBD1 (7 bases). CDR3 size: 13 residues. Trimming shortened V by 4 bases and J by 5 bases, and 14 bases separated the two germline ends. Germline-derived CDR1 and CDR2 are GTSNPN and SVGIG (reference sequence).

V gene TRBV5-4 combines with J gene TRBJ2-7; D is uncertain. The CDR3 consists of 13 residues. The germline V gene has CDR1 SGHNT and CDR2 YYREEE (reference sequence). This CDR3 is CATRRGDSYEQYF. CDR3 sequence (DNA): TGTGCTACGAGGAGAGGAGACTCCTACGAGCAGTACTTC. Variable domain in full (rest from reference TRBV5-4 and TRBJ2-7): ETGVTQSPTHLIKTRGQQVTLRCSSQSGHNTVSWYQQALGQGPQFIFQYYREEENGRGNFPPRFSGLQFPNYSSELNVNALELDDSALYLCATRRGDSYEQYFGPGTRLTVT.

The J gene is TRBJ1-3, the V gene TRBV15; 9 bases align to TRBD1. This CDR3 region has 14 residues. V trimming: 9 bases; J trimming: 4 bases; junction bases outside the gene matches: 7. Germline values: CDR1 LNHNV, CDR2 YYDKDF (reference sequence). The DNA of the CDR3 is TGTGCCACGCTACAGGGGGCTTCCGGAAACACCATATATTTT. Protein: CATLQGASGNTIYF.

The chain employs TRBV28 and TRBJ2-2; perhaps TRBD1 as D (6 bases). The germline V and J ends were trimmed by 2 bases and 7 bases, with 17 bases remaining between them. Germline V CDR1 and CDR2: MDHEN, SYDVKM. The CDR3 covers 16 residues. CDR3: CASSLPPGETGGELFF. CDR3 nucleotide sequence: TGTGCCAGCAGTTTACCGCCAGGGGAGACGGGCGGGGAGCTGTTTTTT.